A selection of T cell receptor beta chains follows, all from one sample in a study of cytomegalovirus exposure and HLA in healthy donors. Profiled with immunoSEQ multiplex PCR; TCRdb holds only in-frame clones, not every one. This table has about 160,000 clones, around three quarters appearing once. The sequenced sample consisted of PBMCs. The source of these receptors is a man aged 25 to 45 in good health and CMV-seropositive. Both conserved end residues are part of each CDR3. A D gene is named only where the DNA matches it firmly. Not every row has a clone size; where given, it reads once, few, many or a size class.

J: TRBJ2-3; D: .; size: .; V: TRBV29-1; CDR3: CSVGSDPIGQYF; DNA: TGCAGCGTTGGAAGCGACCCAATCGGGCAGTATTTT
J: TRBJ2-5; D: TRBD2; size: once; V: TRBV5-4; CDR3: CASTTIASGGETQYF; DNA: TGTGCCAGCACCACTATAGCTAGCGGGGGGGAGACCCAGTACTTC
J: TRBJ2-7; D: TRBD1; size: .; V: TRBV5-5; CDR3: CASSSPGQGNYEQYF; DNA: TGTGCCAGCAGCTCCCCGGGACAGGGTAATTACGAGCAGTACTTC
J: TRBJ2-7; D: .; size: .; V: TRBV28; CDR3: CATRGGATYEQYF; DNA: TGTGCCACCAGAGGGGGGGCTACGTACGAGCAGTACTTC
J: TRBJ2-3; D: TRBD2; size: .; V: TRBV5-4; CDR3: CASSPRTSGGTDTQYF; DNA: TGTGCCAGCAGCCCCCGGACTAGCGGGGGCACAGATACGCAGTATTTT
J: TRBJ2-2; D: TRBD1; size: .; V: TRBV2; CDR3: CASSFQGGATGELFF; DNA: TGTGCCAGCAGTTTTCAAGGGGGCGCCACCGGGGAGCTGTTTTTT
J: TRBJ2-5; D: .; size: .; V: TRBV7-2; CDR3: CASSGAETQYF; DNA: TGTGCCAGCAGCGGGGCGGAGACCCAGTACTTC
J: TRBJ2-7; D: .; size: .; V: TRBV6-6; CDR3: CASSTPPLDYSYEQYF; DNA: TGTGCCAGCAGTACCCCCCCCCTTGACTACTCCTACGAGCAGTACTTC
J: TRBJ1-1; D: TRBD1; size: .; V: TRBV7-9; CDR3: CASSGDRDHEAFF; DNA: TGTGCCAGCAGCGGAGACAGGGACCATGAAGCTTTCTTT
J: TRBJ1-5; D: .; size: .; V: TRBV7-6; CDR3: CASSLDADNQPQHF; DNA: TGTGCCAGCAGCTTAGATGCGGACAATCAGCCCCAGCATTTT
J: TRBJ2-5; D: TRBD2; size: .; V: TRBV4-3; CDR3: CASSPGTTSGETQYF; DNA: TGCGCCAGCAGCCCAGGGACTACTTCGGGGGAGACCCAGTACTTC
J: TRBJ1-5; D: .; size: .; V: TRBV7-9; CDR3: CASSQGSSNQPQHF; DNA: TGTGCCAGCAGCCAGGGATCCAGCAATCAGCCCCAGCATTTT
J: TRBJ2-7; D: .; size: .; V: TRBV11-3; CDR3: CASSDGQNYEQYF; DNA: TGTGCCAGCAGCGACGGACAGAACTACGAGCAGTACTTC
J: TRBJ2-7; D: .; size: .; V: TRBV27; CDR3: CASSLYRDSYEQYF; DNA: TGTGCCAGCAGTTTGTACAGGGATTCCTACGAGCAGTACTTC
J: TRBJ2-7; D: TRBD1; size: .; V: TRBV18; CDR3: CASSPGQGPRGEQYF; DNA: TGTGCCAGCTCACCCGGACAGGGCCCCCGAGGGGAGCAGTACTTC
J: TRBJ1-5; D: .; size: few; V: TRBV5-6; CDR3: CASSLGGAGQPQHF; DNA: TGTGCCAGCAGCTTAGGAGGGGCCGGTCAGCCCCAGCATTTT
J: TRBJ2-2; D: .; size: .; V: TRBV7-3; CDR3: CASSPSNLRNRNTGELFF; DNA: TGTGCCAGCAGTCCTTCCAATTTGCGCAACAGAAACACCGGGGAGCTGTTTTTT
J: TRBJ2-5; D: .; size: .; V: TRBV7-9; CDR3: CASSLSVGETQYF; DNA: TGTGCCAGCAGCTTAAGCGTCGGAGAGACCCAGTACTTC
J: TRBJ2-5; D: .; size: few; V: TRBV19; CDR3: CASSTDSGMTQYF; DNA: TGTGCCAGTAGTACGGACTCTGGAATGACCCAGTACTTC
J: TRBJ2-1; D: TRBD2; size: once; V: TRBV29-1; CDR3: CSVVWGGSYNEQFF; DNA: TGCAGCGTTGTATGGGGGGGCTCCTACAATGAGCAGTTCTTC
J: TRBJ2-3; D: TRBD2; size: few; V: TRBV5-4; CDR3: CASSPLAGGPGDTQYF; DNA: TGTGCCAGCAGCCCATTAGCGGGGGGGCCAGGAGATACGCAGTATTTT
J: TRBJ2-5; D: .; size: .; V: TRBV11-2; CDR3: CASSLRRTQYF; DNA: TGTGCCAGCAGCTTACGGAGGACCCAGTACTTC
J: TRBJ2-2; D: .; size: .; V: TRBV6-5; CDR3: CASSYGRTDTGELFF; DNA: TGTGCCAGCAGTTACGGTAGAACAGACACCGGGGAGCTGTTTTTT
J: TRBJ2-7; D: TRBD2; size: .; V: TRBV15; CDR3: CATSRSGGPYEQYF; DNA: TGTGCCACCAGCCGTAGCGGGGGCCCCTACGAGCAGTACTTC
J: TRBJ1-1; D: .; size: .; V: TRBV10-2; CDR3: CASKAGALNTEAFF; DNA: TGCGCCAGTAAGGCAGGGGCTTTGAACACTGAAGCTTTCTTT
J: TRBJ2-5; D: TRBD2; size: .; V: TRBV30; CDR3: CAWSLLAGGSETQYF; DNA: TGTGCCTGGAGTCTGCTAGCGGGGGGTTCGGAGACCCAGTACTTC
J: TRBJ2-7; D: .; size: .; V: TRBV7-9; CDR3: CASSKDSRDEQYF; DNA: TGTGCCAGCAGCAAGGACAGCAGGGACGAGCAGTACTTC
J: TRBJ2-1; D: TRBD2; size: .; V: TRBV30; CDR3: CAWGLAGGPRNEQFF; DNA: TGTGCCTGGGGACTAGCGGGGGGGCCGCGGAATGAGCAGTTCTTC
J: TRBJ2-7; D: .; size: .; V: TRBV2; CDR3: CASFGSYEQYF; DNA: TGTGCCAGCTTCGGCTCCTACGAGCAGTACTTC
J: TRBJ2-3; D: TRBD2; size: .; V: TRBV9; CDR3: CASSFGVAGEDTQYF; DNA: TGTGCCAGCAGCTTCGGGGTAGCGGGGGAAGATACGCAGTATTTT
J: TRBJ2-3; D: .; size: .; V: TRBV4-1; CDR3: CASSQGVGEATQYF; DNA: TGCGCCAGCAGCCAAGGGGTTGGGGAGGCTACGCAGTATTTT
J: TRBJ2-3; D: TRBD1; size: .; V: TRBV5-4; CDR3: CASSTAGQGAEDTQYF; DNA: TGTGCCAGCAGCACCGCTGGACAGGGGGCGGAAGATACGCAGTATTTT
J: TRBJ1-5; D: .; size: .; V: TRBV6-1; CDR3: CASTSTDSNQPQHF; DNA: TGTGCCAGCACCTCGACAGATAGCAATCAGCCCCAGCATTTT
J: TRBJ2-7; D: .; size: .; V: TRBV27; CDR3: CASSFASAYEQYF; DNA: TGTGCCAGCAGTTTTGCGAGCGCCTACGAGCAGTACTTC
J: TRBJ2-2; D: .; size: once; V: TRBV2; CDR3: CASSDFVGELFF; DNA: TGTGCCAGCAGTGATTTCGTGGGGGAGCTGTTTTTT
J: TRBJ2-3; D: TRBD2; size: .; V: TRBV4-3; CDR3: CASSQERGSGGAQSDTQYF; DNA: TGCGCCAGCAGCCAAGAGAGGGGTAGCGGGGGGGCTCAATCAGATACGCAGTATTTT
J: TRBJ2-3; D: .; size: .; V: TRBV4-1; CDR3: CASSSRDLADTQYF; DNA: TGCGCCAGCAGCTCCAGGGATTTGGCAGATACGCAGTATTTT
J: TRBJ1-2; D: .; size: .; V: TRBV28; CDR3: CASSGGGGARGYTF; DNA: TGTGCCAGCAGTGGGGGTGGGGGGGCGCGTGGCTACACCTTC
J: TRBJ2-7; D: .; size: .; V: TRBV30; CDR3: CAWRMGGAGNPEQYF; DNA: TGTGCCTGGAGAATGGGTGGGGCAGGGAATCCTGAGCAGTACTTC
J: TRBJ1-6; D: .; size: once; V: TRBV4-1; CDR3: CASSQEGAGNSPLHF; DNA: TGCGCCAGCAGCCAAGAAGGGGCAGGAAATTCACCCCTCCACTTT
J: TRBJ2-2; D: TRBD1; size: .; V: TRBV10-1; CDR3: CASSESKSLGQLNTGELFF; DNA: TGCGCCAGCAGTGAGTCGAAGTCTTTGGGACAGCTAAACACCGGGGAGCTGTTTTTT
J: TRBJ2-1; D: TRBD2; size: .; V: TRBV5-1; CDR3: CASSLEGGGAIDEQFF; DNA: TGCGCCAGCAGCTTGGAGGGCGGGGGGGCCATAGATGAGCAGTTCTTC
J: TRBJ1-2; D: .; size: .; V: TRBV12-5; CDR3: CASGLVPEGWAGYTF; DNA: TGTGCTAGTGGTTTGGTACCCGAAGGCTGGGCTGGCTACACCTTC
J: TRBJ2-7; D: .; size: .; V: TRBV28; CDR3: CASSFVGAYEQYF; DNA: TGTGCCAGCAGTTTCGTAGGGGCCTACGAGCAGTACTTC
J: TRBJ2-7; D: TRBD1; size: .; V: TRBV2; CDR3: CASIPGGDRGLYEQYF; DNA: TGTGCCAGCATCCCGGGAGGGGACAGGGGTCTCTACGAGCAGTACTTC
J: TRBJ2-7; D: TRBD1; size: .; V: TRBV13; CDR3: CASSFSFRDRGLEQYF; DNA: TGTGCCAGCAGCTTCAGCTTTCGGGACAGGGGGCTTGAGCAGTACTTC
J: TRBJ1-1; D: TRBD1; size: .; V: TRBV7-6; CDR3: CASSPLQRGRGTEAFF; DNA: TGTGCCAGCAGCCCACTCCAAAGGGGGCGAGGCACTGAAGCTTTCTTT
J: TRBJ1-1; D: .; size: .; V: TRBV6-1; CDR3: CASTPWNTEAFF; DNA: TGTGCCAGCACCCCGTGGAACACTGAAGCTTTCTTT
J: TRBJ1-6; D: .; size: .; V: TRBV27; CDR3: CASTLMGSNSPLHF; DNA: TGTGCCAGCACCCTAATGGGCAGTAATTCACCCCTCCACTTT
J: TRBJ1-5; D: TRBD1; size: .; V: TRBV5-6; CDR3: CASSLGTGGPYQPQHF; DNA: TGTGCCAGCAGCTTGGGGACAGGAGGGCCATATCAGCCCCAGCATTTT
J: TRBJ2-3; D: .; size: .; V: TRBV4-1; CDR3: CASSQVPVGEGTDTQYF; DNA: TGCGCCAGCAGCCAAGTTCCGGTCGGGGAGGGCACAGATACGCAGTATTTT
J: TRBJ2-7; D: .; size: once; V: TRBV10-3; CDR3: CAIGAQALTYEQYF; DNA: TGTGCCATCGGAGCTCAAGCCTTAACCTACGAGCAGTACTTC
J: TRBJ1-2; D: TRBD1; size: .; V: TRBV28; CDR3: CASSRQGEGYTF; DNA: TGTGCCAGCAGTCGACAGGGCGAGGGCTACACCTTC
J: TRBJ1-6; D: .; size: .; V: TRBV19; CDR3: CASSIERRVNSPLHF; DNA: TGTGCCAGTAGTATAGAGAGACGGGTGAATTCACCCCTCCACTTT
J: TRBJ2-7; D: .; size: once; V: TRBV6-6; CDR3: CASTNYDRGTDEQYF; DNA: TGTGCCAGCACTAACTATGACAGAGGCACAGACGAGCAGTACTTC
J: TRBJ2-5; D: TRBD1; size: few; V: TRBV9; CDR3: CASSPTGVREETQYF; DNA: TGTGCCAGCAGCCCAACAGGGGTGAGGGAAGAGACCCAGTACTTC